The 2 T cell receptor beta chains listed next were all sequenced from one sample in a study of blood T cell repertoires in COVID-19. The assay was immunoSEQ multiplex PCR, and TCRdb's table has in-frame clones only and misses some. The sample records about 180,000 clones, 75% to 90% being singletons. Sequencing was performed on peripheral blood. The receptors were gathered from a man aged 55-75 years with acute or convalescent COVID-19.

The rearrangement joins TRBV21-1 to TRBJ2-7; the table's D call, TRBD1, has no DNA check behind it. TRBV21-1 is a documented pseudogene. The CDR3 runs 14 residues. CDR3 amino acids: CASSNADRVYEQYF. CDR3 sequence (DNA): TGTGCCAGCAGCAACGCGGACAGGGTCTACGAGCAGTACTTC.

This sequence joins TRBV15 and TRBJ1-1, with 8 bases matching TRBD1. V lost 4 bases, J lost 2 bases, and 6 bases stayed unmatched. This CDR3 comprises 15 residues. Germline loops: CDR1 LNHNV, CDR2 YYDKDF (reference sequence). The CDR3 reads CATSTRQGPNTEAFF. The CDR3 bases are TGTGCCACCAGCACCCGACAGGGGCCAAACACTGAAGCTTTCTTT. Looking up the rest from reference TRBV15 and TRBJ1-1 gives the full variable domain: DAMVIQNPRYQVTQFGKPVTLSCSQTLNHNVMYWYQQKSSQAPKLLFHYYDKDFNNEADTPDNFQSRRPNTSFCFLDIRSPGLGDTAMYLCATSTRQGPNTEAFFGQGTRLTVV.